These 12 T cell receptor beta chains came from one sample sequenced in a study of blood T cell repertoires in COVID-19. Data came from immunoSEQ multiplex PCR; TCRdb stores just in-frame clones and leaves some out. The sample records approximately 310,000 clones, roughly 85% being singletons. The sample consisted of PBMCs or T cells enriched from blood (not recorded which). These receptors originate from a woman aged 25 to 45 who had been exposed to COVID-19.

The chain has TRBV28 and TRBJ2-1; 9 bases are shared with TRBD1. The CDR3 is 12 residues long. After removal of 6 bases from V and 12 bases from J, the junction contained 6 bases not matched to a gene. The germline CDR1 and CDR2 sequences are MDHEN and SYDVKM. The chain's CDR3 is CASSSPGQGQFF. In DNA, the CDR3 is TGTGCCAGCAGCTCGCCGGGACAGGGGCAGTTCTTC.

A remark on this clone: A read error may produce the germline difference seen at one junction end. The V gene is TRBV7-7, the J gene TRBJ2-5; D is perhaps TRBD2 (5 bases). CDR1 and CDR2 from the germline V gene are SSHAT and FNYEAQ (reference sequence). The CDR3 loop spans 15 amino acids. CDR3 nucleotides: TGTGCTAGCAGCTTAGGAGGCAGCGTACAAGAGACCCAGTACTTC. Its protein is CASSLGGSVQETQYF.

The rearrangement links TRBV25-1 to TRBJ2-2; a weak D match, TRBD2 (6 bases). Germline CDR1 reads MGHDK; CDR2 reads SYGVNS. Between the trimmed V and J ends, which lost 2 bases and 4 bases, there was a span of 14 bases. The CDR3 contains 16 residues. The CDR3 loop is CASSEVTGVGTGELFF. The CDR3 region has the DNA TGTGCCAGCAGTGAAGTGACGGGAGTGGGCACCGGGGAGCTGTTTTTT.

This clone has only one observation. The chain employs TRBV28 and TRBJ1-1, with D hard to call. Trimming took off 4 bases at V and 4 bases at J, with 10 bases between the two ends. Per the germline V gene, CDR1 is MDHEN and CDR2 is SYDVKM. This CDR3 is 13 amino acids long. The CDR3 nucleotides are TGTGCCAGCAGTTCGGTGAGCCGCACTGAAGCTTTCTTT. Translating it yields CASSSVSRTEAFF.

Only one count was recorded for this clone. The chain couples TRBV10-3 to TRBJ1-5; the D is unclear. The germline V gene encodes CDR1 ENHRY and CDR2 SYGVKD. The CDR3 has 12 amino acids. V was clipped by 2 bases and J by 6 bases, with 5 bases between them. CDR3 in DNA: TGTGCCATCAGTGAGCCCGGTCAGCCCCAGCATTTT. Protein: CAISEPGQPQHF.

The V and J genes are TRBV29-1 and TRBJ2-5, with a tentative D call TRBD1 (7 bases). V dropped 4 bases and J dropped 5 bases, with 17 bases sitting between them. CDR3 length: 14 amino acids. Germline V CDR1 and CDR2: SQVTM, ANQGSEA. The CDR3 DNA sequence: TGCAGCGTTGTTGGGGCAGGGGGAGGTGAGACCCAGTACTTC. It yields the protein CSVVGAGGGETQYF.

The chain recombines TRBV5-4 with TRBJ2-7, with D maybe TRBD1 (6 bases). The CDR3 runs 15 residues. V was pared by 4 bases and J by 7 bases, with 21 bases between. Germline V lookup: CDR1 SGHNT, CDR2 YYREEE (reference sequence). CDR3 DNA: TGTGCCAGCAGCACAGGGACACGCACCTCGGGGGAGCAGTACTTC. Protein sequence: CASSTGTRTSGEQYF. Drawing the rest from reference TRBV5-4 and TRBJ2-7, the complete variable domain is ETGVTQSPTHLIKTRGQQVTLRCSSQSGHNTVSWYQQALGQGPQFIFQYYREEENGRGNFPPRFSGLQFPNYSSELNVNALELDDSALYLCASSTGTRTSGEQYFGPGTRLTVT.

This clone was counted ten times or more. The chain has TRBV19 and TRBJ2-1; 16 nucleotides align to TRBD2. The V gene's germline CDR1 is LNHDA and CDR2 SQIVND (reference sequence). This CDR3 has 19 amino acids. V lost 5 bases and J lost 7; bases outside the gene matches: 14. The CDR3 loop is CASSSTPGLAGGRGNEQFF. The CDR3 nucleotides are TGTGCCAGTAGTTCCACCCCGGGACTAGCGGGAGGGCGTGGTAATGAGCAGTTCTTC.

This chain links TRBV27 with TRBJ2-7; 8 nucleotides align to TRBD2. Germline lookup yields CDR1 MNHEY and CDR2 SMNVEV (reference sequence). The CDR3 consists of 15 residues. Trimming at V came to 5 bases and at J to 4 bases, leaving 10 bases not matched to a gene. CDR3 amino acids: CASSPSSGYVYEQYF. The CDR3 DNA sequence: TGTGCCAGCAGTCCCTCTAGCGGGTACGTTTACGAGCAGTACTTC.

V usage is TRBV5-1 and J usage is TRBJ2-1; 16 bases map to TRBD2. CDR1 is SGHRS, CDR2 YFSETQ, per germline. The CDR3 covers 19 residues. The V segment lost 2 bases and the J segment 6 bases; nucleotides outside the gene matches: 11. The CDR3 bases are TGCGCCAGCAGCTTAGCTACCGGGACTAGCGGGAGGGCCGGCAATGAGCAGTTCTTC. It codes for CASSLATGTSGRAGNEQFF.

This clone occurred once. This rearrangement joins TRBV5-8 to TRBJ2-5; 13 bases align to TRBD2. Germline V CDR1 and CDR2: SGHTS, YDEGEE. This CDR3 has 19 residues. V lost 6 bases, J lost 5 bases, and 19 bases stayed unmatched. The DNA of the CDR3 is TGTGCCAGCACCTTCCCCGCGGGGACTAGCGGGGCCTTCGGCGAGACCCAGTACTTC. Protein sequence: CASTFPAGTSGAFGETQYF.

This clone occurred once. The V and J genes are TRBV28 and TRBJ1-1; TRBD1 is a possible D gene (6 bases). This CDR3 has 14 residues. In germline, CDR1 is MDHEN, CDR2 SYDVKM. Trimming took off 4 bases at V and 1 base at J, with 10 bases between the two ends. Here the CDR3 DNA reads TGTGCCAGCAGTTCTACAGGGAGGAACACTGAAGCTTTCTTT. This codes for CASSSTGRNTEAFF.